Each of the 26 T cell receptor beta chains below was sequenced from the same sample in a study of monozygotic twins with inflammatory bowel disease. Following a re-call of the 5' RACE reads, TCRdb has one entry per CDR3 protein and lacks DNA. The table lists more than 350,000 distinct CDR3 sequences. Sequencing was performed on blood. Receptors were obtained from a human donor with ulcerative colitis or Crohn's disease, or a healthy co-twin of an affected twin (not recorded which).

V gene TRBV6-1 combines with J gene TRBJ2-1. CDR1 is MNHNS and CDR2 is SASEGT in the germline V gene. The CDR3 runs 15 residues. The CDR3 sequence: CASSDGDLAYNEQFF.

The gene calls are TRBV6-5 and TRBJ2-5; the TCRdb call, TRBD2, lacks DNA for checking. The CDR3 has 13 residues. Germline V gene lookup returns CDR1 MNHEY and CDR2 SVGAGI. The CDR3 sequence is CASREGSRETQYF.

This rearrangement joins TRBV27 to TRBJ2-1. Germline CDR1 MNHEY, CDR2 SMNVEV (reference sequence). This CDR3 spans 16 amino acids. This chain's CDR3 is CASRRNPGSSYNEQFF.

The CDR3 loop reads CASSKQVSTDTQYF. V and J are TRBV9 and TRBJ2-3. The CDR3 runs 14 residues. CDR1 SGDLS and CDR2 YYNGEE come from the germline V gene.

The CDR3 spells CASSEGQGPGTGELFF. The chain has TRBV5-1 and TRBJ2-2; TCRdb gives TRBD1 as the D gene, but with no DNA this cannot be confirmed. Per the germline V gene, CDR1 is SGHRS and CDR2 is YFSETQ. The CDR3 runs to 16 residues. The full variable domain, rest sourced from reference TRBV5-1 and TRBJ2-2, is KAGVTQTPRYLIKTRGQQVTLSCSPISGHRSVSWYQQTPGQGLQFLFEYFSETQRNKGNFPGRFSGRQFSNSRSEMNVSTLELGDSALYLCASSEGQGPGTGELFFGEGSRLTVL.

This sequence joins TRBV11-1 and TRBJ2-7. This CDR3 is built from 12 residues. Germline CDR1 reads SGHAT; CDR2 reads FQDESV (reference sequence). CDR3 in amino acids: CASSLAAYEQYF.

The CDR3 sequence: CASSFQGSDIQYF. The chain carries TRBV5-1 and TRBJ2-4; TCRdb's D gene call, TRBD1, goes unchecked for lack of DNA. The germline CDR1 and CDR2 sequences are SGHRS and YFSETQ. There are 13 residues in the CDR3. The variable domain in full, with the rest retrieved from reference TRBV5-1 and TRBJ2-4, is KAGVTQTPRYLIKTRGQQVTLSCSPISGHRSVSWYQQTPGQGLQFLFEYFSETQRNKGNFPGRFSGRQFSNSRSEMNVSTLELGDSALYLCASSFQGSDIQYFGAGTRLSVL.

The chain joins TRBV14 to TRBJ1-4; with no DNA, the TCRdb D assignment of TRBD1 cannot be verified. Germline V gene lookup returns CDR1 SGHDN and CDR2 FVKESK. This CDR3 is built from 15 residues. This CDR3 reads CASSRVETGHEKLFF.

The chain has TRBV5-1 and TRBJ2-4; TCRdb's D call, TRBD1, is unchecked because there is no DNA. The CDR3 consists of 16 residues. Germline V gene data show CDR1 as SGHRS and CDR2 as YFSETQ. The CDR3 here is CASSLEQGFDSYIQYF.

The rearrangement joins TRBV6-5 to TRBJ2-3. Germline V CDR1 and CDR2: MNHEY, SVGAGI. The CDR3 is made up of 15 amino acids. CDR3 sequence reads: CASSYSDLSTDTQYF.

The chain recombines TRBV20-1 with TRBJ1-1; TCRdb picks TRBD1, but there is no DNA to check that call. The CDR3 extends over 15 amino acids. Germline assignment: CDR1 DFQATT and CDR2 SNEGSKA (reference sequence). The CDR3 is CSATSLWGKNTEAFF.

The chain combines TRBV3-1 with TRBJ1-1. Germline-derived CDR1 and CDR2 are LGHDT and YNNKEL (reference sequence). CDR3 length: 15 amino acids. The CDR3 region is CASSQEVVFGTEAFF. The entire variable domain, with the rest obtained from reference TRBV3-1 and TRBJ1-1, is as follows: DTAVSQTPKYLVTQMGNDKSIKCEQNLGHDTMYWYKQDSKKFLKIMFSYNNKELIINETVPNRFSPKSPDKAHLNLHINSLELGDSAVYFCASSQEVVFGTEAFFGQGTRLTVV.

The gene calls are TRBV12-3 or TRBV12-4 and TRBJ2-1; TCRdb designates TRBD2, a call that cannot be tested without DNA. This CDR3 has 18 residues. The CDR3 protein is CASRPGLAGGLAINEQFF.

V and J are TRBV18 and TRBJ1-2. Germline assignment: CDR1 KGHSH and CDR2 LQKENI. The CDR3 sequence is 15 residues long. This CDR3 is CASSPQREKVYGYTF.

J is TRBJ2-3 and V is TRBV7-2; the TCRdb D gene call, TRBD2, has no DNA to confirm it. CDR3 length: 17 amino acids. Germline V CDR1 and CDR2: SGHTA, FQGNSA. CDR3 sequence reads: CASSFSLDSQVTDTQYF. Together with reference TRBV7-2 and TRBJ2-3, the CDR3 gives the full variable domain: GAGVSQSPSNKVTEKGKDVELRCDPISGHTALYWYRQSLGQGLEFLIYFQGNSAPDKSGLPSDRFSAERTGGSVSTLTIQRTQQEDSAVYLCASSFSLDSQVTDTQYFGPGTRLTVL.

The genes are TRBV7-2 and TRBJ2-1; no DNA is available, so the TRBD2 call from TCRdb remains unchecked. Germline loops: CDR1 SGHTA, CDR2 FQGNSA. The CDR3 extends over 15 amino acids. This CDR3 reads CASSPRTSGGYEQFF. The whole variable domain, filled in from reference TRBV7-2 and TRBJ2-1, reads GAGVSQSPSNKVTEKGKDVELRCDPISGHTALYWYRQSLGQGLEFLIYFQGNSAPDKSGLPSDRFSAERTGGSVSTLTIQRTQQEDSAVYLCASSPRTSGGYEQFFGPGTRLTVL.

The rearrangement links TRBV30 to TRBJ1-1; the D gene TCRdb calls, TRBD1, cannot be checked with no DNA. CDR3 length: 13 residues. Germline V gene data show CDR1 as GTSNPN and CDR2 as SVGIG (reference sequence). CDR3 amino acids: CAWSVRGGTEAFF.

Here the CDR3 reads CASSLDRALYNEQFF. The V call is TRBV19, the J call TRBJ2-1. The CDR3 runs 15 residues. Germline CDR1 reads LNHDA; CDR2 reads SQIVND (reference sequence). Combining the CDR3 with reference TRBV19 and TRBJ2-1 gives the whole variable domain DGGITQSPKYLFRKEGQNVTLSCEQNLNHDAMYWYRQDPGQGLRLIYYSQIVNDFQKGDIAEGYSVSREKKESFPLTVTSAQKNPTAFYLCASSLDRALYNEQFFGPGTRLTVL.

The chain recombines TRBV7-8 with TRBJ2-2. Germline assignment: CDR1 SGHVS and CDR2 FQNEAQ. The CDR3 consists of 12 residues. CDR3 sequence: CASSLRTGELFF.

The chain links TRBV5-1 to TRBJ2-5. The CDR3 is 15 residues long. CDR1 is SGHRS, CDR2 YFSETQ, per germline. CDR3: CASSSEDVKQETQYF.

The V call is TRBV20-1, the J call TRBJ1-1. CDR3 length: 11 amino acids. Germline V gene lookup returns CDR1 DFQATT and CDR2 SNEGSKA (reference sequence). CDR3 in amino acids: CSASQWEEAFF.

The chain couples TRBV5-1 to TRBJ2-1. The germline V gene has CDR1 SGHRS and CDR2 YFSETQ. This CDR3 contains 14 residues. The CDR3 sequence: CASSFPAANNEQFF.

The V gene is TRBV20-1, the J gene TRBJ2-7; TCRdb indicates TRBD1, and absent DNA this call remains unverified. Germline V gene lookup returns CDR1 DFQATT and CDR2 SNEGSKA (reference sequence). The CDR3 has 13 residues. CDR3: CSASPGPKYEQYF.

CDR3 loop: CASSLLKAGAGAQYF. This chain connects TRBV7-2 to TRBJ2-3; TCRdb's D gene call, TRBD1, goes unchecked for lack of DNA. The CDR3 extends over 15 amino acids. CDR1 is SGHTA, CDR2 FQGNSA, per germline.

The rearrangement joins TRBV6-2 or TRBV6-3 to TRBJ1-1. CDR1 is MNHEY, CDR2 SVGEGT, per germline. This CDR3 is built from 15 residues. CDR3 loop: CASSPRAAGVTEAFF.

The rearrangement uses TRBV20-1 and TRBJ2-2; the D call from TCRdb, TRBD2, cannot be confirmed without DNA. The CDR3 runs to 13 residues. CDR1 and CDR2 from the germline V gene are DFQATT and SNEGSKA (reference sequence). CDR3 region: CRGGAGATGELFF.